One sample yielded the 30 T cell receptor beta chains listed below, sequenced in a study of cytomegalovirus exposure and HLA in healthy donors. The PCR was carried out with 60 Vbeta primers and 13 Jbeta primers. Profiled with immunoSEQ multiplex PCR; TCRdb holds only in-frame clones, not every one. Of about 140,000 clones in the sample, almost 85% were seen once. The sample taken for sequencing was PBMCs. The receptors derive from a man aged 18 to 29 in good health and CMV-seropositive.

The rearrangement joins TRBV7-3 to TRBJ1-1; D may be TRBD1 (5 bases). V was pared by 5 bases and J by 5 bases, with 15 bases between. Germline CDR1 and CDR2: SGHTA and FQGTGA. The CDR3 has 14 residues. The CDR3 bases are TGTGCCAGCAGCCCCGGGGGGTTAGGGACTGAAGCTTTCTTT. Translation: CASSPGGLGTEAFF.

The chain links TRBV25-1 to TRBJ1-1; D gene ambiguous. Trimming pared 0 bases from V and 1 base from J, leaving 9 bases between. The germline V gene has CDR1 MGHDK and CDR2 SYGVNS. CDR3 size: 15 residues. DNA of the CDR3: TGTGCCAGCAGTGAATATGAGGATCCGAACACTGAAGCTTTCTTT. Its protein product is CASSEYEDPNTEAFF.

This clone was seen only a few times. The junction does not match germline at one end; this may be a read error. The genes are TRBV19 and TRBJ1-1; the match to TRBD1 covers 7 bases. The CDR3 extends over 10 amino acids. Germline values: CDR1 LNHDA, CDR2 SQIVND (reference sequence). The CDR3 sequence: CASSSDRQHF. For the CDR3, the DNA is TGTGCCAGTAGCTCGGACAGGCAACACTTT.

This chain joins TRBV27 and TRBJ2-7; 8 bases are shared with TRBD2. The CDR3 loop spans 19 amino acids. Per germline, CDR1 MNHEY and CDR2 SMNVEV (reference sequence). Germline trimming cut 3 bases from V and 0 bases from J; bases unmatched to any gene: 16. CDR3 loop: CASSLAGYQPSGYSYEQYF. Here the CDR3 DNA reads TGTGCCAGCAGTTTGGCAGGGTATCAGCCTAGCGGGTACTCCTACGAGCAGTACTTC.

The chain couples TRBV19 to TRBJ2-3; D possibly corresponds to TRBD1 (5 bases). This CDR3 region has 12 residues. Trimming removed 5 bases from V and 6 bases from J, with 9 bases in between. The V gene's germline CDR1 is LNHDA and CDR2 SQIVND (reference sequence). The CDR3 sequence is CASSPGADTQYF. The CDR3 DNA follows: TGTGCCAGTAGTCCTGGGGCGGATACGCAGTATTTT.

This clone was seen a handful of times. The chain carries TRBV2 and TRBJ2-3; 11 positions match TRBD2. The CDR3 totals 14 residues. CDR1 and CDR2 from the germline V gene are SNHLY and FYNNEI. Trimming took 4 bases from V and 6 from J; bases not matched to a gene: 3. The CDR3 DNA is TGTGCCAGCAGTGTTAGCGGGGGGGCGGATACGCAGTATTTT. Translating it yields CASSVSGGADTQYF.

This chain joins TRBV18 and TRBJ2-7; tentative D call: TRBD2 (5 bases). Germline CDR1 and CDR2: KGHSH and LQKENI. Trimming took off 2 bases at V and 2 bases at J, with 10 bases between the two ends. The CDR3 has 14 amino acids. CDR3 loop: CASSPEGTTYEQYF. The CDR3 region has the DNA TGTGCCAGCTCACCAGAGGGTACGACCTACGAGCAGTACTTC.

The V call is TRBV15, the J call TRBJ1-4; D is perhaps TRBD1 (5 bases). This CDR3 contains 15 residues. With 4 bases removed from V and 5 bases from J, the gap between germline ends came to 14 bases. Germline V CDR1 and CDR2: LNHNV, YYDKDF (reference sequence). As DNA, the CDR3 is TGTGCCACCAGCACCTCCTCTCGGACAAATGAAAAACTGTTTTTT. Its translation is CATSTSSRTNEKLFF.

The CDR3 DNA sequence: TGTGCCACCTCCATTAATGTAGCGACGAATGAAAAACTGTTTTTT. Translating it yields CATSINVATNEKLFF. This chain links TRBV27 with TRBJ1-4; D call uncertain. The CDR3 loop spans 15 amino acids. V gave up 10 bases and J gave up 5 bases, with 20 bases separating them. Germline CDR1 and CDR2: MNHEY and SMNVEV (reference sequence).

J is TRBJ2-1 and V is TRBV2, with D uncertain. This CDR3 is 15 amino acids long. Trimming took off 6 bases at V and 0 bases at J, with 12 bases between the two ends. Germline V CDR1 and CDR2: SNHLY, FYNNEI. The CDR3 coding sequence is TGTGCCAGCAGCGACCACTACCGCTCCTACAATGAGCAGTTCTTC. It is translated as CASSDHYRSYNEQFF.

This chain links TRBV5-1 with TRBJ2-5; no clear D gene. The ends were cut back, 0 bases at V and 5 bases at J, with 5 bases in the middle. Germline V gene lookup returns CDR1 SGHRS and CDR2 YFSETQ. The CDR3 extends over 12 amino acids. Here the CDR3 DNA reads TGCGCCAGCAGCTTGGCGTCGGAGACCCAGTACTTC. Translation: CASSLASETQYF.

The V and J genes are TRBV4-1 and TRBJ2-7; 9 nucleotides align to TRBD1. Germline V CDR1 and CDR2: MGHRA, YSYEKL. V gave up 3 bases and J gave up 7 bases; unmatched junction bases: 4. The CDR3 is 13 residues long. The CDR3: CASSQDRGWEQYF. For the CDR3, the DNA is TGCGCCAGCAGCCAGGACAGGGGATGGGAGCAGTACTTC.

This clone was seen just once. The chain recombines TRBV19 with TRBJ1-3, with D perhaps TRBD1 (5 bases). CDR3 length equals 13 residues. Germline CDR1 reads LNHDA; CDR2 reads SQIVND (reference sequence). Trimming left V 8 bases short and J 2 bases short, with 10 bases between. The CDR3 loop is CASSRGTGNTIYF. In DNA, the CDR3 is TGTGCCAGTTCTAGGGGTACTGGAAACACCATATATTTT.

The V call is TRBV6-5, the J call TRBJ2-2, with D possibly TRBD2 on 7 matching bases. V lost 7 bases and J 7 bases, leaving 16 bases between the germline ends. Per the germline V gene, CDR1 is MNHEY and CDR2 is SVGAGI. The CDR3 extends over 14 amino acids. CDR3 in amino acids: CASIPGGRDGELFF. CDR3 DNA sequence: TGTGCCAGCATCCCCGGGGGGCGGGACGGGGAGCTGTTTTTT.

This chain uses TRBV5-6 with TRBJ1-4; D perhaps matches TRBD1 (6 bases). The V gene lost 4 bases and the J gene lost 3 bases, with 16 bases spanning the gap. Germline values: CDR1 SGHDT, CDR2 YYEEEE. The CDR3 consists of 16 residues. CDR3 sequence: CASSAPQGSANEKLFF. The DNA for the CDR3 is TGTGCCAGCAGCGCCCCACAGGGTTCAGCTAATGAAAAACTGTTTTTT.

The V gene is TRBV9, the J gene TRBJ2-3; D may be TRBD2 (6 bases). V lost 0 bases and J lost 8, with 16 bases in between. This CDR3 contains 15 residues. The germline V gene encodes CDR1 SGDLS and CDR2 YYNGEE. CDR3 sequence reads: CASSVGWGLEGTQYF. The CDR3 bases are TGTGCCAGCAGCGTAGGATGGGGACTGGAAGGTACGCAGTATTTT. The entire variable domain, with the rest obtained from reference TRBV9 and TRBJ2-3, is as follows: DSGVTQTPKHLITATGQRVTLRCSPRSGDLSVYWYQQSLDQGLQFLIQYYNGEERAKGNILERFSAQQFPDLHSELNLSSLELGDSALYFCASSVGWGLEGTQYFGPGTRLTVL.

The chain has TRBV19 and TRBJ2-7, with 8 bases lining up with TRBD1. V gave up 4 bases and J gave up 2 bases; unmatched junction bases: 7. The length of the CDR3 is 15 residues. The germline V gene encodes CDR1 LNHDA and CDR2 SQIVND (reference sequence). CDR3 coding DNA: TGTGCCAGTAGTACCGGACAGGGCCAACCCTACGAGCAGTACTTC. This gives the protein CASSTGQGQPYEQYF. Combining the CDR3 with reference TRBV19 and TRBJ2-7 gives the whole variable domain DGGITQSPKYLFRKEGQNVTLSCEQNLNHDAMYWYRQDPGQGLRLIYYSQIVNDFQKGDIAEGYSVSREKKESFPLTVTSAQKNPTAFYLCASSTGQGQPYEQYFGPGTRLTVT.

The chain is built from TRBV4-1 and TRBJ1-3, with unresolved D. Trimming took 5 bases from V and 0 from J, leaving 14 bases between them. Germline assignment: CDR1 MGHRA and CDR2 YSYEKL. The CDR3 loop spans 16 amino acids. CDR3 sequence (DNA): TGCGCCAGCAGCTACGGAGGTGAGAGCTCTGGAAACACCATATATTTT. Its protein product is CASSYGGESSGNTIYF.

The chain has TRBV25-1 and TRBJ1-4; unclear D gene. V lost 0 bases to trimming and J lost 8 bases, with 10 bases between them. This CDR3 contains 14 residues. CDR1 and CDR2 (germline): MGHDK, SYGVNS. CDR3 DNA sequence: TGTGCCAGCAGTGAATATCCCGCGGGAGAAAAACTGTTTTTT. Amino acid sequence: CASSEYPAGEKLFF.

The chain couples TRBV12-5 to TRBJ1-1; D gene unclear. V lost 7 bases and J 4 bases, leaving 16 bases between the germline ends. The CDR3 totals 14 residues. The germline CDR1 and CDR2 sequences are LGHNT and FRNRAP. The CDR3 is CASALRGGGTEAFF. The CDR3 coding sequence is TGTGCTAGTGCCCTACGGGGTGGAGGCACTGAAGCTTTCTTT.

The chain links TRBV2 to TRBJ2-1; perhaps TRBD2 as D (8 bases). Germline CDR1 and CDR2: SNHLY and FYNNEI. Trimming cost V 5 bases and J 2 bases, with 16 bases left between them. This CDR3 spans 16 amino acids. The CDR3 spells CASSRGGTAAYNEQFF. The DNA for the CDR3 is TGTGCCAGCAGTCGGGGGGGGACAGCCGCCTACAATGAGCAGTTCTTC.

V usage is TRBV6-4 and J usage is TRBJ2-1; perhaps TRBD1 as D (5 bases). This CDR3 comprises 11 residues. Germline loops: CDR1 MRHNA, CDR2 SNTAGT. The ends were cut back, 4 bases at V and 8 bases at J, with 6 bases in the middle. The CDR3 here is CASSAGYEQFF. The CDR3 nucleotides are TGTGCCAGCAGTGCAGGGTATGAGCAGTTCTTC.

This chain connects TRBV28 to TRBJ2-5; 8 nucleotides match TRBD2. This CDR3 is built from 17 residues. The V gene end was trimmed by 4 bases and the J gene end by 2 bases; junction bases not matched to a gene: 12. CDR1 is MDHEN and CDR2 is SYDVKM in the germline V gene. In DNA, the CDR3 is TGTGCCAGCAGTTCCACCCGTTTTAGCGGGACGCAAGAGACCCAGTACTTC. This translates into CASSSTRFSGTQETQYF.

The chain employs TRBV2 and TRBJ1-1; no clear D. The CDR3 sequence is 15 residues long. V dropped 7 bases and J dropped 1 base, with 16 bases sitting between them. Germline V lookup: CDR1 SNHLY, CDR2 FYNNEI. Written as DNA, the CDR3 is TGTGCCAGCACCCGGTGGGTGGGAGAGAACACTGAAGCTTTCTTT. This translates into CASTRWVGENTEAFF.

The chain has TRBV7-9 and TRBJ2-7; the match to TRBD1 covers 10 bases. Germline CDR1 and CDR2: SEHNR and FQNEAQ (reference sequence). Trimming removed 5 bases from V and 5 bases from J; junction bases left unmatched: 9. The CDR3 extends over 15 amino acids. The CDR3: CASSPYRDRGHEQYF. CDR3 in DNA: TGTGCCAGCAGCCCTTACCGGGACAGGGGCCACGAGCAGTACTTC.

This clone was detected once. The chain couples TRBV27 to TRBJ2-3, with 8 bases identical to TRBD1. V dropped 4 bases and J dropped 2; count of bases not matched to a gene: 11. The CDR3 loop spans 17 amino acids. Germline-derived CDR1 and CDR2 are MNHEY and SMNVEV (reference sequence). The CDR3 DNA reads as TGTGCCAGCAGTTCGGACAGGGCCCCAATGCCCACAGATACGCAGTATTTT. It translates to CASSSDRAPMPTDTQYF.

V usage is TRBV5-4 and J usage is TRBJ2-7; 10 positions match TRBD1. Germline CDR1 SGHNT, CDR2 YYREEE (reference sequence). This CDR3 has 14 residues. J lost 2 bases, V lost 3 bases, and 2 bases had no gene match. In DNA form, the CDR3 reads TGTGCCAGCAGCTGGGACAGGGGAACCTACGAGCAGTACTTC. It is translated as CASSWDRGTYEQYF.

The chain has TRBV19 and TRBJ2-1, with a possible D match to TRBD2 (7 bases). Germline V gene data show CDR1 as LNHDA and CDR2 as SQIVND (reference sequence). Trimming took 3 bases from V and 1 from J, leaving 16 bases between them. This CDR3 is built from 17 residues. CDR3: CASSMTSGRGSYNEQFF. The CDR3 DNA reads as TGTGCCAGTAGTATGACGTCTGGGAGGGGGTCCTACAATGAGCAGTTCTTC.

The chain joins TRBV5-6 to TRBJ2-5; 10 bases map to TRBD1. V gave up 2 bases and J gave up 3 bases; unmatched junction bases: 7. The CDR3 spans 16 residues. Germline V gene sequence: CDR1 SGHDT, CDR2 YYEEEE. The CDR3 DNA is TGTGCCAGCAGCTTTCGGACCGGGACAGGGGAAGAGACCCAGTACTTC. This sequence encodes CASSFRTGTGEETQYF.

The genes are TRBV6-5 and TRBJ1-4, with 8 positions matching TRBD1. Per the germline V gene, CDR1 is MNHEY and CDR2 is SVGAGI. This CDR3 comprises 15 residues. With 5 bases clipped from V and 6 bases from J, the junction kept 8 bases outside the gene matches. The CDR3 nucleotides are TGTGCCAGCAGTCCCCAGGGGGCGGTGGATGAAAAACTGTTTTTT. Its translation is CASSPQGAVDEKLFF.